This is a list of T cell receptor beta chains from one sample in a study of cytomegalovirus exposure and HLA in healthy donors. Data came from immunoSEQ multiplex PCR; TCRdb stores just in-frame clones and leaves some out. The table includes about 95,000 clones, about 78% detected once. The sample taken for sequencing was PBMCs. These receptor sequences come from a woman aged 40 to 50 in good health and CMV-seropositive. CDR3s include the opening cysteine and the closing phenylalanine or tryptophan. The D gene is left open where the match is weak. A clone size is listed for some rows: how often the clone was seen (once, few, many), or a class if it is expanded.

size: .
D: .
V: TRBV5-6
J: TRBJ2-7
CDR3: CASSWGDSLYEQYF
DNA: TGTGCCAGCAGCTGGGGGGACAGCCTCTACGAGCAGTACTTC

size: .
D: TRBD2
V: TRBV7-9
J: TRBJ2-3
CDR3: CASSPTSGRAHGDPDTQYF
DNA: TGTGCCAGCAGCCCAACTAGCGGGAGGGCCCACGGGGACCCAGATACGCAGTATTTT

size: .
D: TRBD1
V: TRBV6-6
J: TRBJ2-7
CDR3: CASSYPVAGGFEQYF
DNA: TGTGCCAGCAGTTACCCCGTGGCAGGGGGCTTCGAGCAGTACTTC

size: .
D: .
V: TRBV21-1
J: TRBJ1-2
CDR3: CASSAWGVFYGYTF
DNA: TGTGCCAGCAGCGCATGGGGGGTGTTCTATGGCTACACCTTC

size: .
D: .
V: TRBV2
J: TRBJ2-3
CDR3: CASQEGLSTDTQYF
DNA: TGTGCCAGCCAAGAGGGTTTAAGCACAGATACGCAGTATTTT

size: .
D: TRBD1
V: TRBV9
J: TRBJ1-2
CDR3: CASSVEPLGTGEYGYTF
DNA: TGTGCCAGCAGCGTAGAGCCCCTTGGGACAGGGGAGTATGGCTACACCTTC

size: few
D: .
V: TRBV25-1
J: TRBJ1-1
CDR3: CASRRGATEAFF
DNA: TGTGCCAGCCGTCGCGGGGCCACTGAAGCTTTCTTT

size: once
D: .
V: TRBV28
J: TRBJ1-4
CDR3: CASTPPGKREKLFF
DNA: TGTGCCAGCACCCCACCCGGAAAGCGTGAAAAACTGTTTTTT

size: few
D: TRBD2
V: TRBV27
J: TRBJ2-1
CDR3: CASSFAAGGTNEQFF
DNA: TGTGCCAGCAGTTTCGCAGCGGGAGGTACGAATGAGCAGTTCTTC

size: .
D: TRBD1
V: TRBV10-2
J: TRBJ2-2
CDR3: CASSAYRGSGGELFF
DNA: TGCGCCAGCAGTGCCTACAGGGGTAGTGGCGGGGAGCTGTTTTTT

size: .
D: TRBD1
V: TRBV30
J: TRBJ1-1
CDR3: CAWSVGNRGGWAFF
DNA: TGTGCCTGGAGTGTAGGAAACAGGGGAGGTTGGGCTTTCTTT

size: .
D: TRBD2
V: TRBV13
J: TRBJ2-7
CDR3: CASSLGGMVAGENEQYF
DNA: TGTGCCAGCAGCTTAGGGGGGATGGTAGCGGGAGAAAACGAGCAGTACTTC

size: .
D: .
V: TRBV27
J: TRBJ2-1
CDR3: CASRTDRLGDEQFF
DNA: TGTGCCAGCAGGACCGATCGGCTCGGGGATGAGCAGTTCTTC

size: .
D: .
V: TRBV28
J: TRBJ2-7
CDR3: CASSFGGNYITYEQYF
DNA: TGTGCCAGCAGTTTCGGGGGTAATTATATCACCTACGAGCAGTACTTC

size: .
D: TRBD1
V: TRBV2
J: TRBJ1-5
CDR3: CASSTGQAEYQPQHF
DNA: TGTGCCAGCAGTACTGGACAGGCTGAGTATCAGCCCCAGCATTTT

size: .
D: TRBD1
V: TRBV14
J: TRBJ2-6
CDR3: CASSQLSDHRGFPGANVLTF
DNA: TGTGCCAGCAGCCAACTCTCAGACCACAGGGGATTTCCTGGGGCCAACGTCCTGACTTTC

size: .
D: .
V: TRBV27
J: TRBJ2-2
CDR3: CASSLVLGGGGTGELFF
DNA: TGTGCCAGCAGTTTAGTCCTCGGGGGCGGGGGCACCGGGGAGCTGTTTTTT

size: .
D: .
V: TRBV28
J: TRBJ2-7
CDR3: CASSGEDSPGPYEQYF
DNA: TGTGCCAGCAGTGGCGAGGACAGTCCAGGTCCCTACGAGCAGTACTTC

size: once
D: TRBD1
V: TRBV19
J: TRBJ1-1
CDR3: CASSRGRDRGPGTEAFF
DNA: TGTGCCAGTAGTAGGGGCCGGGACAGGGGGCCAGGGACTGAAGCTTTCTTT

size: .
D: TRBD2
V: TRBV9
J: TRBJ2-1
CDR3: CASRSSGTSNNEQFF
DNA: TGTGCCAGCAGGTCGTCGGGGACTAGCAACAATGAGCAGTTCTTC

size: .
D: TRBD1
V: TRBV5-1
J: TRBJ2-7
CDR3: CASRGTGGGEQYF
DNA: TGCGCCAGCAGGGGGACAGGGGGCGGCGAGCAGTACTTC

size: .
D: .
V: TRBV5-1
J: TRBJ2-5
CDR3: CASSLVPGRETQYF
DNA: TGCGCCAGCAGCTTGGTGCCGGGAAGAGAGACCCAGTACTTC

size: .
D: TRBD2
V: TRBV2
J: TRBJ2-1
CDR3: CASTTLAGGFTEQFF
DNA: TGTGCCAGCACTACTCTAGCGGGAGGGTTCACTGAGCAGTTCTTC

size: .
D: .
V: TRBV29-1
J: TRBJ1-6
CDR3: CSARSSYNSPLHF
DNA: TGCAGCGCTCGGAGCTCCTATAATTCACCCCTCCACTTT

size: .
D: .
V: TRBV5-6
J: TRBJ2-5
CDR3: CASSFKETQYF
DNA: TGTGCCAGCAGCTTTAAAGAGACCCAGTACTTC

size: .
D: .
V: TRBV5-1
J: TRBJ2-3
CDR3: CASSLDGGMADTQYF
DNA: TGCGCCAGCAGCTTGGATGGCGGGATGGCAGATACGCAGTATTTT

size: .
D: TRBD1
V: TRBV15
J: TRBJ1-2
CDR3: CATSQKPSGGFGYTF
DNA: TGTGCCACCAGCCAGAAACCATCAGGGGGCTTTGGCTACACCTTC

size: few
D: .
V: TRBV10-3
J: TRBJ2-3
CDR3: CAIGAGTDTQYF
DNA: TGTGCCATCGGGGCTGGCACAGATACGCAGTATTTT

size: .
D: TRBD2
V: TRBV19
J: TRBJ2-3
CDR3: CASSKIAGGPGTSTDTQYF
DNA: TGTGCCAGTAGTAAAATAGCGGGAGGGCCCGGAACTAGCACAGATACGCAGTATTTT

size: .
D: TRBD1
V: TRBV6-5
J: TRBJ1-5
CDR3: CASTEGQGDQPQHF
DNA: TGTGCCAGCACCGAAGGGCAGGGGGATCAGCCCCAGCATTTT

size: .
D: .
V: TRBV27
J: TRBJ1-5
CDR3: CASSLGTIGNQPQHF
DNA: TGTGCCAGCAGTTTAGGTACAATCGGCAATCAGCCCCAGCATTTT

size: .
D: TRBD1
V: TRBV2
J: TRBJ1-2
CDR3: CASRTGGAFYGYTF
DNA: TGTGCCAGCAGAACAGGGGGCGCTTTCTATGGCTACACCTTC

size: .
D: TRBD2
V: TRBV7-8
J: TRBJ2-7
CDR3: CASSLGLAGGRTYEQYF
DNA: TGTGCCAGCAGCTTGGGACTAGCGGGAGGAAGAACCTACGAGCAGTACTTC

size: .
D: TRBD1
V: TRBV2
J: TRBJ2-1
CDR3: CASSLQGEQYNEQFF
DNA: TGTGCCAGCAGCCTACAGGGGGAGCAGTACAATGAGCAGTTCTTC

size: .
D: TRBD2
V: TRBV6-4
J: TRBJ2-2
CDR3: CASSEGGRSNTGELFF
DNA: TGTGCCAGCAGTGAGGGCGGGAGGTCGAACACCGGGGAGCTGTTTTTT

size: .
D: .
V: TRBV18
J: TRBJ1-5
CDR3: CASSAGVAGQPQHF
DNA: TGTGCCAGCTCAGCAGGGGTTGCGGGTCAGCCCCAGCATTTT

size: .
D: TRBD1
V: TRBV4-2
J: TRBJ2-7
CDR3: CASSQETGGAYEQYF
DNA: TGTGCCAGCAGCCAAGAGACAGGGGGCGCATACGAGCAGTACTTC

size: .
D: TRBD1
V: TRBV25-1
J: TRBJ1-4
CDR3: CASSIVDRDEKLFF
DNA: TGTGCCAGCAGCATCGTGGACAGGGATGAAAAACTGTTTTTT

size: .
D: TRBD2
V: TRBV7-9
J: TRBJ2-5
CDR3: CSSSSSSGSNLETQYF
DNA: TGTTCCAGCAGCTCCAGTAGCGGGAGCAATCTGGAGACCCAGTACTTC

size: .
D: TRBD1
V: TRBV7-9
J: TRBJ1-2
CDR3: CASSLQGESYGYTF
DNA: TGTGCCAGCAGCTTACAGGGGGAGTCCTATGGCTACACCTTC

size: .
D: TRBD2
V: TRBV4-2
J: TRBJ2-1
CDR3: CASSQELAGGYNEQFF
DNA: TGTGCCAGCAGCCAAGAATTGGCGGGAGGGTACAATGAGCAGTTCTTC